The next 18 T cell receptor beta chains were all read from a single sample in a study of CD8+ T cells in alopecia areata. The treatment here: oral pan-JAK inhibitor, 5-10 mg twice daily. Extracted RNA was reverse transcribed into cDNA, the sequencing template. Assay: immunoSEQ multiplex PCR; the TCRdb copy retains only in-frame clones and omits some. In the table there are 200,000 or so clones, 55% to 75% of which are singletons. The sample consisted of CD4+ T cells sorted from blood, taken at week 24, from a patient treated with tofacitinib. The receptors here all came from a human donor with alopecia areata.

CDR3 DNA: TGCGCCAGCAGTGAGTCCGGCAGGGGCTACGAGCAGTACTTC. Amino acid sequence: CASSESGRGYEQYF. V is TRBV10-2 and J is TRBJ2-7, with a tentative D call TRBD1 (6 bases). Trimming pared 0 bases from V and 3 bases from J, leaving 9 bases between. Germline CDR1 is WSHSY and CDR2 is SAAADI. The CDR3 is 14 amino acids.

V and J are TRBV7-8 and TRBJ1-1, with D possibly matching TRBD1 (5 bases). The V gene's germline CDR1 is SGHVS and CDR2 FQNEAQ. The CDR3 contains 14 residues. Trimming stripped 1 base from V and 2 bases from J, with 8 bases between. The CDR3 nucleotides are TGTGCCAGCAGCTTAGTAGGGGTTAACACTGAAGCTTTCTTT. This codes for CASSLVGVNTEAFF.

V and J are TRBV7-2 and TRBJ2-3; 10 positions agree with TRBD2. Germline values: CDR1 SGHTA, CDR2 FQGNSA. The CDR3 is 16 amino acids. Trimming at V came to 3 bases and at J to 6 bases, leaving 9 bases not matched to a gene. CDR3 DNA sequence: TGTGCCAGCAGCTTCCGCCCTAGCGGGGGTCTTGATACGCAGTATTTT. This codes for CASSFRPSGGLDTQYF.

The V call is TRBV7-6, the J call TRBJ2-5; D ambiguous. This CDR3 has 13 residues. V was trimmed by 5 bases and J by 1 base, leaving 8 bases between them. Germline CDR1 and CDR2: SGHVS and FNYEAQ. In DNA, the CDR3 is TGTGCCAGCAGCCCACTGGCCCAAGAGACCCAGTACTTC. Translated: CASSPLAQETQYF. The whole variable domain, remainder taken from reference TRBV7-6 and TRBJ2-5, is GAGVSQSPRYKVTKRGQDVALRCDPISGHVSLYWYRQALGQGPEFLTYFNYEAQQDKSGLPNDRFSAERPEGSISTLTIQRTEQRDSAMYRCASSPLAQETQYFGPGTRLLVL.

The rearrangement links TRBV5-1 to TRBJ2-5; 9 bases are shared with TRBD1. CDR1 is SGHRS and CDR2 is YFSETQ in the germline V gene. The ends lost 3 bases at V and 5 bases at J; junction bases unmatched: 11. The CDR3 totals 16 residues. This chain's CDR3 is CASSSPRDRATETQYF. The CDR3 DNA follows: TGCGCCAGCAGCTCCCCCCGGGACAGGGCTACGGAGACCCAGTACTTC.

Notes on this clone: The junction and the germline gene differ at one end; a read error may be behind it. The chain carries TRBV28 and TRBJ1-2, with 9 bases identical to TRBD1. The CDR3 is 16 amino acids. The V gene's germline CDR1 is MDHEN and CDR2 SYDVKM. As DNA, the CDR3 is TGTGCTAGCAGTTTACTTTGGCCACGGACAGGGGACGGCTACACCTTC. Its protein product is CASSLLWPRTGDGYTF.

The gene calls are TRBV2 and TRBJ2-5; D possibly uses TRBD1 or TRBD2 (6 bases each). Per germline, CDR1 SNHLY and CDR2 FYNNEI. With 7 bases removed from V and 9 bases from J, the gap between germline ends came to 15 bases. The CDR3 is 12 amino acids. CDR3 coding DNA: TGTGCCAGCATTGGAGGGGGTGGGGCCCAGTACTTC. Translating it yields CASIGGGGAQYF.

The chain recombines TRBV2 with TRBJ1-2; 7 bases line up with TRBD1. Germline CDR1 and CDR2: SNHLY and FYNNEI. The CDR3 spans 12 residues. Unmatched junction bases numbered 7, after V lost 7 bases and J lost 8 bases. The CDR3 bases are TGTGCCAGCAAGTTTGACAGGGACGGCTACACCTTC. Encoded protein: CASKFDRDGYTF.

The V and J genes are TRBV27 and TRBJ2-7; D might be TRBD1 (6 bases). The V end lost 6 bases, the J end lost 2 bases, and 8 bases lay between the germline ends. The CDR3 covers 12 residues. Germline values: CDR1 MNHEY, CDR2 SMNVEV (reference sequence). The CDR3 loop is CASRDRTYEQYF. The CDR3 DNA sequence: TGTGCCAGCAGGGACAGAACCTACGAGCAGTACTTC.

This clone was observed a few times. The genes are TRBV7-3 and TRBJ2-2, with a tentative D call TRBD2 (5 bases). The CDR3 contains 13 residues. V was pared by 5 bases and J by 6 bases, with 10 bases between. CDR1 and CDR2 (germline): SGHTA, FQGTGA. The DNA for the CDR3 is TGTGCCAGCAGCCCCGAGGGCGCCGGGGAGCTGTTTTTT. Its translation: CASSPEGAGELFF.

The chain joins TRBV19 to TRBJ2-5; D call uncertain. The germline V and J ends were trimmed by 4 bases and 4 bases, with 10 bases remaining between them. The CDR3 covers 13 residues. Germline V gene data show CDR1 as LNHDA and CDR2 as SQIVND (reference sequence). The CDR3 DNA sequence: TGTGCCAGTAGTACACCCCCCGGAGAGACCCAGTACTTC. It specifies CASSTPPGETQYF.

This clone showed up just a few times. This chain joins TRBV14 and TRBJ2-2, with 9 bases fitting TRBD1. Germline V gene sequence: CDR1 SGHDN, CDR2 FVKESK. This CDR3 is 14 amino acids long. The junction had 1 base not matched to a gene; V was cut back by 4 bases and J by 4 bases. In DNA form, the CDR3 reads TGTGCCAGCAGCCTGGACAGGGGCACCGGGGAGCTGTTTTTT. This sequence encodes CASSLDRGTGELFF.

V is TRBV7-2 and J is TRBJ1-5; 8 positions match TRBD1. CDR3 length: 14 amino acids. Germline CDR1 is SGHTA and CDR2 is FQGNSA. The V and J ends lost 9 bases and 3 bases, in that order; junction bases with no gene match: 7. As DNA, the CDR3 is TGTGCCAGTGCCCGGACAGGGATCAATCAGCCCCAGCATTTT. Translating gives CASARTGINQPQHF.

The chain has TRBV7-2 and TRBJ2-7; D not resolved. V was shortened by 3 bases and J by 6 bases, with 12 bases between the two germline ends. This CDR3 has 13 amino acids. Germline V gene sequence: CDR1 SGHTA, CDR2 FQGNSA. The CDR3 is CASSLVDGLEQYF. DNA for the CDR3: TGTGCCAGCAGCTTGGTGGACGGCCTCGAGCAGTACTTC.

The CDR3 DNA follows: TGTGCCAGCAGCCAGGCCAGGGATACCGATATCGGCGAGCAGTACTTC. It translates to CASSQARDTDIGEQYF. The chain combines TRBV4-2 with TRBJ2-7; possible D gene TRBD1, 5 bases. Trimming took 3 bases from V and 6 from J, leaving 21 bases between them. CDR3 length: 16 residues. Germline CDR1 is LGHNA and CDR2 is YNFKEQ.

Written as DNA, the CDR3 is TGTGCCAGCAGTTCCCCTGCCGGGACAAACTACGAGCAGTACTTC. This encodes CASSSPAGTNYEQYF. This chain connects TRBV27 to TRBJ2-7; perhaps TRBD1 as D (6 bases). CDR3 size: 15 residues. The germline V gene has CDR1 MNHEY and CDR2 SMNVEV (reference sequence). Trimming removed 4 bases at V and 3 bases at J, with 16 bases between.

This clone was seen a handful of times. The chain combines TRBV27 with TRBJ2-1, with 8 nucleotides matching TRBD1. Germline loops: CDR1 MNHEY, CDR2 SMNVEV (reference sequence). The CDR3 has 13 amino acids. With V trimmed by 7 bases and J by 4 bases, 3 bases remained unmatched. CDR3 nucleotides: TGTGCCAGCAAAGGACAGGGATACAATGAGCAGTTCTTC. Amino acids: CASKGQGYNEQFF.

This clone was seen a single time. The rearrangement uses TRBV4-3 and TRBJ2-1; perhaps TRBD2 as D (6 bases). The CDR3 runs to 16 residues. Germline CDR1 and CDR2: LGHNA and YSLEER. V was clipped by 3 bases and J by 8 bases, with 20 bases between them. The CDR3 loop reads CASSHGPSGRIDEQFF. The DNA for the CDR3 is TGCGCCAGCAGCCACGGACCCAGTGGGAGGATCGATGAGCAGTTCTTC.